The entry that follows covers one TCR beta chain sequence. Its antigen is not yet known. No base qualities exist here, and no much larger clone lies one base off it. The data belong to a study of OX40 agonist ivuxolimab in advanced cancers. Concerning the study at large: Ivuxolimab was an agonistic, fully human IgG2 monoclonal antibody directed against OX40 (CD134), a costimulatory receptor. Intravenous ivuxolimab was administered to patients every 2 weeks at six dose levels: 0.01, 0.1, 0.3, 1.5, 3 and 10 mg/kg. Among the approximately 54 dose-escalation patients, 19 had hepatocellular carcinoma, roughly 15 melanoma, 9 renal cell carcinoma and 9 head and neck cancer. In the dose-escalation cohort, more than 75% of patients were male, and the mean age was around 60 years, with a range of about 20 to 79. Prior anti-PD-1, anti-PD-L1 or anti-CTLA-4 therapy was permitted, and roughly two fifths of dose-escalation patients had received checkpoint inhibitors. Partial responses occurred in three dose-escalation patients: two with cutaneous melanoma and one with hepatocellular carcinoma. The purpose of peripheral TCRbeta sequencing was to test whether ivuxolimab changed TCR sequence diversity and led to clonal T-cell expansion. The paper reports the monotherapy dose-escalation portion (N of about 54 patients) of the phase I ivuxolimab trial.

Patients with a history of autoimmune disease or receiving systemic immunosuppression were excluded from the trial. Peripheral blood for TCR sequencing was collected from all dose cohorts at baseline, on cycle 4 day 1, and on cycle 7 day 1. The samples were drawn from a first-in-human, open-label, multicenter phase I dose-escalation trial of ivuxolimab. Adults with locally advanced or metastatic head and neck squamous cell, hepatocellular, melanoma or renal cell carcinoma were enrolled in the trial. CD4+ and CD8+ T cells were sorted separately from peripheral blood before TCR sequencing. What the study reported, not specific to this receptor: At doses of 0.1 to 3.0 mg/kg, clonal expansion of both CD4+ and CD8+ blood T cells was observed from baseline to week 6. In the 0.1-3.0 mg/kg groups, partial responders had among the lowest normalized peripheral clonal expansion, particularly in CD8+ T cells. Low levels of normalized T-cell clonal expansion were also seen in some patients who did not respond. Antigen specificity was not determined for the clonally expanded peripheral T cells. After ivuxolimab, more expanded clones were found on average in CD8+ T cells than in CD4+ T cells.

The CDR3 numbers 12 residues from cysteine through phenylalanine. Just the 36-base CDR3 DNA is kept, in frame starting at base 1. Reading the germline V gene gives CDR1 SGHRS and CDR2 YFSETQ. Trimming at the junction amounts to 2 bases on V and 5 bases on J, and the germline ends lie 7 bases apart. For sequencing of the TCRbeta CDR3 region, genomic DNA was extracted from the sorted cells. The immunoSEQ Assay was used to sequence the TCRbeta CDR3 regions. TCRdb retrieved this table from immuneACCESS and kept in-frame rearrangements only. Not all clones are present; in checked studies, unresolved V genes account for under half, and no reason is known for the remainder. In all, the sample holds 20,000 or so clones, and more than 80% of those were seen once. About 14% of the sample lies in the top ten.

Here the chain combines TRBV5-1 and TRBJ2-5, with no confident D gene call. The clonotype comes from an adult with an advanced solid tumor such as melanoma, head and neck, liver or kidney cancer. The source was CD4+ or CD8+ T cells sorted from blood, collected in a trial of the OX40 agonist ivuxolimab. The sequenced DNA: TGCGCCAGCAGCTTCGGTGGGGAGACCCAGTACTTC. Its protein reads: CASSFGGETQYF.